Sequencing of this T cell receptor beta chain was carried out in a study of CD8+CD57+ T cells in acquired aplastic anemia. Findings and limits, study-wide: Patients and controls were found to share roughly 31 CD8+ CDR3 sequences.

With respect to this clonotype: Its antigen is not identified. Compared with germline, one end of the junction differs, possibly owing to a read error.

The template for TCR beta VDJ and CDR3 sequence profiling was genomic DNA. TCRdb fed the reads into MiXCR, producing one record per CDR3 protein. This table has approximately 470,000 distinct CDR3 sequences, approximately 33% appearing once. Flow cytometry had shown expanded CD8+CD57+ cells in the patients chosen for sequencing. Specimen: sorted CD4+, CD8+, or CD8+CD57+ T cells (not recorded which) from PBMCs. This TCR derives from a human donor with aplastic anemia.

This CDR3 is CASSVENRNIQYF. The CDR3, as DNA: TGTGCCAGTAGTGTAGAAAACCGAAACATTCAGTACTTC. The chain employs TRBV19 and TRBJ2-4; D is uncertain. The CDR3 has 13 residues. The germline CDR1 and CDR2 sequences are LNHDA and SQIVND (reference sequence). Full variable domain (remainder filled in from reference TRBV19 and TRBJ2-4): DGGITQSPKYLFRKEGQNVTLSCEQNLNHDAMYWYRQDPGQGLRLIYYSQIVNDFQKGDIAEGYSVSREKKESFPLTVTSAQKNPTAFYLCASSVENRNIQYFGAGTRLSVL.